Shown below are 32 T cell receptor beta chains from a single sample sequenced in a study of blood T cell repertoires in COVID-19. Profiled with immunoSEQ multiplex PCR; TCRdb holds only in-frame clones, not every one. Here the sample spans 100,000 to 120,000 clones, 88% being singletons. Sequences were obtained from peripheral blood. The receptors stem from a woman in her forties or fifties with acute or convalescent COVID-19.

This chain links TRBV19 with TRBJ2-7; 11 nucleotides agree with TRBD1. The CDR3 is 17 residues long. The germline V gene encodes CDR1 LNHDA and CDR2 SQIVND (reference sequence). The J segment lost 3 bases and the V segment lost 6 bases, leaving 13 bases of the junction unmatched. The CDR3, as DNA: TGTGCCAGTAGCCCCCAGGGGTCCGGGACAGGGGGCTACGAGCAGTACTTC. Amino acid sequence: CASSPQGSGTGGYEQYF.

This clone appeared once. This rearrangement joins TRBV10-3 to TRBJ2-3, with TRBD1 matching over 10 bases. This CDR3 region has 14 residues. The V gene's germline CDR1 is ENHRY and CDR2 SYGVKD. The V segment lost 6 bases and the J segment 1 base; nucleotides outside the gene matches: 1. Here the CDR3 reads CAISDRGRTDTQYF. The DNA of the CDR3 is TGTGCCATCAGCGACAGGGGGCGCACAGATACGCAGTATTTT.

The rearrangement uses TRBV27 and TRBJ2-1, with TRBD1 as a possible D gene (5 bases). The CDR3 has 15 residues. Germline values: CDR1 MNHEY, CDR2 SMNVEV (reference sequence). The V end was cut by 7 bases, the J end by 0 bases, with 13 bases between. In DNA form, the CDR3 reads TGTGCCAGCATAAGGGGCGCCCACTCCTACAATGAGCAGTTCTTC. This codes for CASIRGAHSYNEQFF.

This chain joins TRBV11-2 and TRBJ2-3; D not resolved. This CDR3 spans 15 amino acids. Germline CDR1 reads SGHAT; CDR2 reads FQNNGV. The V and J ends lost 1 base and 0 bases respectively, with 8 bases between them. The CDR3 here is CASSLVGFSTDTQYF. In DNA, the CDR3 is TGTGCCAGCAGCTTAGTGGGCTTTAGCACAGATACGCAGTATTTT. Full variable domain (rest looked up from reference TRBV11-2 and TRBJ2-3): EAGVAQSPRYKIIEKRQSVAFWCNPISGHATLYWYQQILGQGPKLLIQFQNNGVVDDSQLPKDRFSAERLKGVDSTLKIQPAKLEDSAVYLCASSLVGFSTDTQYFGPGTRLTVL.

The gene calls are TRBV28 and TRBJ2-3, with 10 bases identical to TRBD1. V lost 6 bases and J lost 0; bases outside the gene matches: 3. Germline values: CDR1 MDHEN, CDR2 SYDVKM. The CDR3 is 15 amino acids. The CDR3 is CASRGQGSSTDTQYF. The DNA for the CDR3 is TGTGCCAGCAGGGGACAGGGGTCGAGCACAGATACGCAGTATTTT.

V usage is TRBV18 and J usage is TRBJ1-5; no definite D call. Trimming left V 2 bases short and J 0 bases short, with 8 bases between. This CDR3 contains 15 residues. Looked up from germline, CDR1 is KGHSH and CDR2 is LQKENI. The CDR3 DNA is TGTGCCAGCTCACCATCCTACTCTAGCAATCAGCCCCAGCATTTT. Residues: CASSPSYSSNQPQHF.

The chain is built from TRBV21-1 and TRBJ1-4. TRBV21-1 is flagged as a pseudogene. This CDR3 is built from 14 residues. Here the CDR3 reads CASSMLKGSEKLFF. The CDR3 DNA reads as TGTGCCAGCAGCATGCTCAAAGGGAGTGAAAAACTGTTTTTT.

This CDR3 reads CASSVSGTTYGYTF. The CDR3 region has the DNA TGTGCCAGCAGCGTGTCCGGGACAACCTATGGCTACACCTTC. V usage is TRBV9 and J usage is TRBJ1-2; D is possibly TRBD1 (6 bases). Germline assignment: CDR1 SGDLS and CDR2 YYNGEE. Trimming pared 2 bases from V and 4 bases from J, leaving 12 bases between. The CDR3 has 14 residues.

The V call is TRBV15, the J call TRBJ1-2; TRBD1 aligns across 7 bases. Germline assignment: CDR1 LNHNV and CDR2 YYDKDF (reference sequence). The CDR3 runs 18 residues. V dropped 0 bases and J dropped 2; count of bases not matched to a gene: 12. The CDR3 spells CATSRDLTGDSRNYGYTF. The CDR3 coding sequence is TGTGCCACCAGCAGAGATTTAACAGGGGATTCCAGGAACTATGGCTACACCTTC.

This clone was counted a single time. The chain combines TRBV11-3 with TRBJ2-3, with D possibly TRBD1 on 6 matching bases. The CDR3 loop spans 12 amino acids. Trimming cost V 4 bases and J 10 bases, with 12 bases left between them. From germline, CDR1 is SGHNT and CDR2 YENEEA. This CDR3 reads CASSSPEGAQYF. In nucleotides, the CDR3 is TGTGCCAGCAGCTCACCCGAGGGGGCGCAGTATTTT.

The genes are TRBV10-1 and TRBJ2-3; tentatively, D is TRBD2 (7 bases). V lost 6 bases to trimming and J lost 5 bases, with 15 bases between them. CDR3 length equals 14 residues. CDR1 and CDR2 from the germline V gene are WNHNN and SYGVQD (reference sequence). CDR3 sequence: CASRRGGDGDTQYF. DNA of the CDR3: TGCGCCAGCAGGAGGGGGGGAGACGGAGATACGCAGTATTTT.

This chain links TRBV3-1 (or the pseudogene TRBV3-2) with TRBJ1-3, with TRBD1 matching over 7 bases. The V segment lost 5 bases and the J segment 1 base; nucleotides outside the gene matches: 2. The CDR3 is 14 residues long. Per the germline V gene, CDR1 is LGHDT and CDR2 is YNNKEL (reference sequence). The CDR3 sequence: CASSGQESGNTIYF. The CDR3 coding sequence is TGTGCCAGCAGCGGACAGGAGTCTGGAAACACCATATATTTT.

The chain joins TRBV5-8 to TRBJ1-2; D might be TRBD1 (5 bases). This CDR3 comprises 12 residues. Germline CDR1 and CDR2: SGHTS and YDEGEE. The ends were cut back, 0 bases at V and 7 bases at J, with 7 bases in the middle. The CDR3 is CASSLGGAGYTF. Written as DNA, the CDR3 is TGTGCCAGCAGCTTGGGCGGGGCTGGCTACACCTTC.

The chain employs TRBV13 and TRBJ2-5; 14 nucleotides agree with TRBD2. V was clipped by 2 bases and J by 2 bases; unmatched bases: 7. Germline-derived CDR1 and CDR2 are PRHDT and FYEKMQ (reference sequence). This CDR3 has 18 amino acids. The CDR3 region has the DNA TGTGCCAGCAGCTTATCAATAGGGACTAGCGGGAGTCAAGAGACCCAGTACTTC. It codes for CASSLSIGTSGSQETQYF.

In nucleotides, the CDR3 is TGTGCCAGCAGTTACTCTCATAACTATGGCTACACCTTC. This codes for CASSYSHNYGYTF. This sequence joins TRBV6-5 and TRBJ1-2; no reliable D call. Deletions cut 0 bases from V and 1 base from J, with 3 bases between. Per the germline V gene, CDR1 is MNHEY and CDR2 is SVGAGI. The CDR3 has 13 amino acids.

The chain combines TRBV19 with TRBJ2-1; D is perhaps TRBD2 (5 bases). Germline CDR1 reads LNHDA; CDR2 reads SQIVND (reference sequence). The CDR3 spans 15 residues. Trimming stripped 7 bases from V and 9 bases from J, with 22 bases between. The CDR3 loop reads CASIPTTGSRGEQFF. In DNA form, the CDR3 reads TGTGCCAGTATACCTACGACGGGGAGTCGGGGTGAGCAGTTCTTC.

The chain joins TRBV19 to TRBJ2-3; TRBD2 agrees at 7 bases. CDR3 length: 15 amino acids. CDR1 LNHDA and CDR2 SQIVND come from the germline V gene (reference sequence). V trimming: 4 bases; J trimming: 1 base; junction bases outside the gene matches: 5. In DNA, the CDR3 is TGTGCCAGTAGTAGTAGCGGGTTTGGCACAGATACGCAGTATTTT. Translating it yields CASSSSGFGTDTQYF. Complete variable domain (other parts from reference TRBV19 and TRBJ2-3): DGGITQSPKYLFRKEGQNVTLSCEQNLNHDAMYWYRQDPGQGLRLIYYSQIVNDFQKGDIAEGYSVSREKKESFPLTVTSAQKNPTAFYLCASSSSGFGTDTQYFGPGTRLTVL.

The J gene is TRBJ2-7, the V gene TRBV11-2, with 8 bases matching TRBD2. The CDR3 is made up of 17 amino acids. Losses at the gene ends were 0 bases for V and 2 bases for J; bases not matched to a gene: 9. Germline lookup yields CDR1 SGHAT and CDR2 FQNNGV. The CDR3 sequence: CASSLDGLAGGAYEQYF. In DNA, the CDR3 is TGTGCCAGCAGCTTAGATGGGTTGGCGGGAGGAGCCTACGAGCAGTACTTC.

CDR3 DNA sequence: TGTGCCAGCAGTGAAAGGGGCGGGGGGAGCAGCGCTGGAAACACCATATATTTT. Translating it yields CASSERGGGSSAGNTIYF. This rearrangement joins TRBV6-1 to TRBJ1-3; tentatively, D is TRBD1 (5 bases). Trimming stripped 2 bases from V and 2 bases from J, with 19 bases between. Germline V gene sequence: CDR1 MNHNS, CDR2 SASEGT. This CDR3 has 18 residues.

This clone was seen only once. This chain uses TRBV27 with TRBJ2-7, with unresolved D. The CDR3 consists of 15 residues. The germline CDR1 and CDR2 sequences are MNHEY and SMNVEV (reference sequence). V lost 5 bases to trimming and J lost 0 bases, with 14 bases between them. CDR3 loop: CASSTSSVDSYEQYF. The CDR3 DNA is TGTGCCAGCAGTACCTCTTCGGTAGACTCCTACGAGCAGTACTTC.

The chain employs TRBV11-2 and TRBJ2-1, with unresolved D. The CDR3 is made up of 14 amino acids. V gave up 5 bases and J gave up 4 bases, with 12 bases separating them. In germline, CDR1 is SGHAT, CDR2 FQNNGV. The CDR3 nucleotides read TGTGCCAGCAGCGTCCGTGCGCAATACAATGAGCAGTTCTTC. This gives the protein CASSVRAQYNEQFF.

The chain has TRBV2 and TRBJ2-1, with D unresolved. The ends were cut back, 4 bases at V and 6 bases at J, with 7 bases in the middle. From germline, CDR1 is SNHLY and CDR2 FYNNEI. The CDR3 spans 12 residues. The CDR3 reads CASSVSGNEQFF. In DNA form, the CDR3 reads TGTGCCAGCAGTGTGTCGGGCAATGAGCAGTTCTTC.

V is TRBV7-9 and J is TRBJ2-1; D is possibly TRBD1 (5 bases). Trimming cost V 5 bases and J 6 bases, with 11 bases left between them. This CDR3 has 13 amino acids. The germline V gene encodes CDR1 SEHNR and CDR2 FQNEAQ (reference sequence). CDR3 nucleotides: TGTGCCAGCAGCCCTTCGGACACCAATGAGCAGTTCTTC. It specifies CASSPSDTNEQFF.

V and J are TRBV21-1 and TRBJ1-5; TRBD1, as called in the table, went unchecked against the DNA. TRBV21-1 is designated a pseudogene. CDR3 length: 15 amino acids. CDR3 nucleotide sequence: TGTGCCAGCACCAAACCCCAGGGCCCGAATCAGCCCCAGCATTTT. This sequence encodes CASTKPQGPNQPQHF.

This sequence joins TRBV4-2 and TRBJ2-2; the match to TRBD1 covers 8 bases. Trimming cost V 0 bases and J 3 bases; bases outside gene matches: 9. Germline lookup yields CDR1 LGHNA and CDR2 YNFKEQ. The CDR3 has 18 residues. CDR3 sequence (DNA): TGTGCCAGCAGCCAAGATCCTCGGGTACAGGGGGACACCGGGGAGCTGTTTTTT. Protein sequence: CASSQDPRVQGDTGELFF.

V and J are TRBV19 and TRBJ2-5; D may be TRBD1 (6 bases). V was cut by 5 bases and J by 4 bases, with 11 bases left in between. Germline V gene sequence: CDR1 LNHDA, CDR2 SQIVND (reference sequence). This CDR3 region has 13 residues. CDR3 sequence reads: CASSGGRGETQYF. In nucleotides, the CDR3 is TGTGCCAGTAGTGGGGGCAGGGGAGAGACCCAGTACTTC.

The J gene is TRBJ2-4, the V gene TRBV6-5; D call uncertain. V lost 8 bases, J lost 6 bases, and 8 bases lay in between. The length of the CDR3 is 11 residues. Germline loops: CDR1 MNHEY, CDR2 SVGAGI. The CDR3 nucleotides read TGTGCCAGCGCGCGAGGAAACATTCAGTACTTC. The encoded protein is CASARGNIQYF.

V and J are TRBV5-1 and TRBJ2-7; D may be TRBD2 (5 bases). Germline V gives CDR1 SGHRS, CDR2 YFSETQ. CDR3 length: 13 amino acids. Trimming left V 4 bases short and J 2 bases short, with 10 bases between. The CDR3 region has the DNA TGCGCCAGCAGCCCCGGGAAGGCCTACGAGCAGTACTTC. This gives the protein CASSPGKAYEQYF.

This sequence joins TRBV6-6 and TRBJ2-7, with D tentatively TRBD1 (5 bases). V lost 6 bases and J lost 7, with 10 bases in between. The V gene's germline CDR1 is MNHNY and CDR2 SVGAGI (reference sequence). The CDR3 length is 11 residues. The CDR3 protein is CASRGVEEQYF. The CDR3 coding sequence is TGTGCCAGCAGAGGGGTGGAAGAGCAGTACTTC.

The chain employs TRBV5-4 and TRBJ2-1; 10 bases map to TRBD2. Trimming removed 4 bases from V and 3 bases from J; junction bases left unmatched: 4. The CDR3 sequence is 15 residues long. Germline V gene lookup returns CDR1 SGHNT and CDR2 YYREEE (reference sequence). CDR3 sequence: CASSLLAGLYNEQFF. In DNA, the CDR3 is TGTGCCAGCAGCCTACTAGCGGGGCTCTACAATGAGCAGTTCTTC.

The V call is TRBV7-2, the J call TRBJ1-1; TRBD1 matches 11 bases. Per the germline V gene, CDR1 is SGHTA and CDR2 is FQGNSA. This CDR3 has 14 residues. The V gene end was trimmed by 1 base and the J gene end by 5 bases; junction bases not matched to a gene: 0. The CDR3 region is CASSLGDRGTEAFF. DNA of the CDR3: TGTGCCAGCAGCTTAGGGGACAGGGGGACTGAAGCTTTCTTT.

The chain links TRBV3-1 (or the pseudogene TRBV3-2) to TRBJ1-6; TRBD1 might be the D (5 bases). In germline, CDR1 is LGHDT, CDR2 YNNKEL (reference sequence). The CDR3 extends over 15 amino acids. V gave up 5 bases and J gave up 6 bases, with 14 bases separating them. DNA of the CDR3: TGTGCCAGCAGCTTGGCGAGACAGACTAATTCACCCCTCCACTTT. Translated: CASSLARQTNSPLHF.